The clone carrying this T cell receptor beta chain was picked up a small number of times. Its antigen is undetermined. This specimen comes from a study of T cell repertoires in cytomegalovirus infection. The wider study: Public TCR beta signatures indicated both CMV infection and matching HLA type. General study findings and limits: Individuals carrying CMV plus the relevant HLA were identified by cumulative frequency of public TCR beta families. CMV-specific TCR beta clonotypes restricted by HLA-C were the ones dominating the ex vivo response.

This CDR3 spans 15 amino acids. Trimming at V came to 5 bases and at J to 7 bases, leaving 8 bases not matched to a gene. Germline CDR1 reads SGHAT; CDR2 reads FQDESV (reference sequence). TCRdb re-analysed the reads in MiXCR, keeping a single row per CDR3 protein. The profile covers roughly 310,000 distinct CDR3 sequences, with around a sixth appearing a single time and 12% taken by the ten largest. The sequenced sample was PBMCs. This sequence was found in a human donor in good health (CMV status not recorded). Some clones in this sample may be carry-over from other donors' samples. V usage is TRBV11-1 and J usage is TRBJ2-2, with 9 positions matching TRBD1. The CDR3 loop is CASSRDREYSGELFF. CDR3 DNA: TGTGCCAGCAGCCGGGACAGGGAGTATAGCGGGGAGCTGTTTTTT.